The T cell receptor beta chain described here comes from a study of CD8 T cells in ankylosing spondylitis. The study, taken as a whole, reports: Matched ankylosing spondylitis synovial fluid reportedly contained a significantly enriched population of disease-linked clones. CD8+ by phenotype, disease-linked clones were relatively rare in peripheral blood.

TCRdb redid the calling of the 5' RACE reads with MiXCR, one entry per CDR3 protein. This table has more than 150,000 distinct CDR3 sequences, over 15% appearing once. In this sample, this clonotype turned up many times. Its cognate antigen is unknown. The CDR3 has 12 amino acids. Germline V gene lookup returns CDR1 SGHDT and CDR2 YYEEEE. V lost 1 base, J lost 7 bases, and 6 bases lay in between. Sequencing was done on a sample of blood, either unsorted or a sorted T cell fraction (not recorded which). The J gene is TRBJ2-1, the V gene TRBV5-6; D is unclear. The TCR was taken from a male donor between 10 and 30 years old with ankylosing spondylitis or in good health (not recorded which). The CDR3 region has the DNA TGTGCCAGCAGCTTGCAATCGAATGAGCAGTTCTTC. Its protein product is CASSLQSNEQFF.